Reported below is one TCR beta chain. Sequenced by immunoSEQ multiplex PCR; TCRdb stores in-frame clones only, minus some. The sample carries about 92,000 clones, more than 85% recorded once. Germline-derived CDR1 and CDR2 are SGHTA and FQGNSA. The CDR3 has 13 amino acids. V was pared by 1 base and J by 7 bases, with 7 bases between. These data belong to a study of T cell changes during pregnancy in multiple sclerosis. The clonotype was recovered from a female donor with multiple sclerosis, enrolled in a pregnancy study. The V gene is TRBV7-2, the J gene TRBJ2-2, with D unresolved. The sequencing here drew on peripheral blood, taken in the first trimester of pregnancy. CDR3 bases: TGTGCCAGCAGCTTAGGTCCCGGCGGGGAGCTGTTTTTT. This translates into CASSLGPGGELFF.